This T cell receptor beta chain was recovered during a study of Graves' ophthalmopathy and Graves' hyperthyroidism. Certain patients, namely those with other autoimmune diseases, uncontrolled infections, pregnancy or lactation, were excluded. Germline V CDR1 and CDR2: MNHEY, SVGAGI. The CDR3 is 16 residues long. Trimming took off 2 bases at V and 4 bases at J, with 17 bases between the two ends. Amplification of the TCR beta CDR3 regions used RNA transcripts (as template). An opening RT-PCR round employed HTBI primers and preceded a second-round multiplex PCR. TCRdb used MiXCR to reprocess the multiplex PCR reads, holding one entry per CDR3 protein. The sample lists 500,000 to 700,000 distinct CDR3 sequences, 22% occurring once. This clonotype showed up many times.

The specimen sequenced was peripheral blood. The rearrangement uses TRBV6-5 and TRBJ1-1; D gene uncertain. The origin of this receptor is a woman aged 18-35 years with stable Graves' hyperthyroidism. Some clones in this sample may be carry-over from other donors' samples. The CDR3 sequence is CASSYGTQPVITEAFF. CDR3 in DNA: TGTGCCAGCAGTTACGGTACACAGCCCGTGATCACTGAAGCTTTCTTT.